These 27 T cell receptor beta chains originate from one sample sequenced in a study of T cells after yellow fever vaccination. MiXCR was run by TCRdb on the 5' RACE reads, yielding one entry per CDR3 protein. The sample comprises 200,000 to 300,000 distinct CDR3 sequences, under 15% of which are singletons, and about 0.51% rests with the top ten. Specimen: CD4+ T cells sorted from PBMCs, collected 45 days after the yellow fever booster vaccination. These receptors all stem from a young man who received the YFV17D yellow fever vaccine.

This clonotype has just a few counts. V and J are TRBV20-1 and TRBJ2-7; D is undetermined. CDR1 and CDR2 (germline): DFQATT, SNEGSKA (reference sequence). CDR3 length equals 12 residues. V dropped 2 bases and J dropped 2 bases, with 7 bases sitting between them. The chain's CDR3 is CSARRAPYEQYF. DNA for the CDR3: TGCAGTGCTAGAAGGGCGCCCTACGAGCAGTACTTC.

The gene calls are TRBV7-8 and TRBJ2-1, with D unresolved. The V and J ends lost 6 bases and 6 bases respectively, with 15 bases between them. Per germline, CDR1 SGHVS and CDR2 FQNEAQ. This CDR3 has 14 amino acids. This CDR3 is CASSPMTRVNEQFF. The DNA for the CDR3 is TGTGCCAGCAGTCCCATGACTCGAGTCAATGAGCAGTTCTTC.

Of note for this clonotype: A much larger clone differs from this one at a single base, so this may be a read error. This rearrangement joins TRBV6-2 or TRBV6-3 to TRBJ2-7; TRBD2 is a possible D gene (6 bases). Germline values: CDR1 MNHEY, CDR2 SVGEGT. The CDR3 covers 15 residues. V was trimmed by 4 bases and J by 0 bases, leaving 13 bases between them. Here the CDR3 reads CASSLSGFPSYEQYF. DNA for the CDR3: TGTGCCAGCAGTTTGAGCGGGTTCCCCTCCTACGAGCAGTACTTC.

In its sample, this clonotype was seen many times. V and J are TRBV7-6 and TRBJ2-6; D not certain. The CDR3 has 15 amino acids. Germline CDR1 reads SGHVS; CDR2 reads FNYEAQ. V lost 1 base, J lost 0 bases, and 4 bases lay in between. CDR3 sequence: CASSLDNSGANVLTF. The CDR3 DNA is TGTGCCAGCAGCTTAGACAACTCTGGGGCCAACGTCCTGACTTTC.

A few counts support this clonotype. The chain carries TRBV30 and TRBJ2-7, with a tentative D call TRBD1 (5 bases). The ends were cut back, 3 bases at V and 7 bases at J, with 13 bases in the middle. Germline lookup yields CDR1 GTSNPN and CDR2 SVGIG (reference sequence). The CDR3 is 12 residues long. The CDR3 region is CAWSDSVREQYF. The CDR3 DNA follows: TGTGCCTGGAGCGACAGTGTTCGGGAGCAGTACTTC.

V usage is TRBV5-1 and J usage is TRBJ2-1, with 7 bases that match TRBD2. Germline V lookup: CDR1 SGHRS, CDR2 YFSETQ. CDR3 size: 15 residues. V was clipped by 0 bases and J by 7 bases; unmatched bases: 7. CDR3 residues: CASSLALAVVNEQFF. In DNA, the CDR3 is TGCGCCAGCAGCTTGGCTCTAGCGGTCGTAAATGAGCAGTTCTTC. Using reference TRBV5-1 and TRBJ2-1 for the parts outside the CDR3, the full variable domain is KAGVTQTPRYLIKTRGQQVTLSCSPISGHRSVSWYQQTPGQGLQFLFEYFSETQRNKGNFPGRFSGRQFSNSRSEMNVSTLELGDSALYLCASSLALAVVNEQFFGPGTRLTVL.

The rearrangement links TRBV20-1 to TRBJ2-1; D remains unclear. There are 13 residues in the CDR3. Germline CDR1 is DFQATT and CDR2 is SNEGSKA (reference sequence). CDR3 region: CSPLGGTYNEQFF. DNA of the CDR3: TGCAGCCCTCTGGGCGGTACCTACAATGAGCAGTTCTTC.

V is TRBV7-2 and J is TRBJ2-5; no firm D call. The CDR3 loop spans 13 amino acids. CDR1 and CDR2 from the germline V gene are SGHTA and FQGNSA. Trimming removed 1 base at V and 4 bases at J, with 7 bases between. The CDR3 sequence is CASSLGMSETQYF. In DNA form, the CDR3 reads TGTGCCAGCAGCTTAGGCATGTCAGAGACCCAGTACTTC.

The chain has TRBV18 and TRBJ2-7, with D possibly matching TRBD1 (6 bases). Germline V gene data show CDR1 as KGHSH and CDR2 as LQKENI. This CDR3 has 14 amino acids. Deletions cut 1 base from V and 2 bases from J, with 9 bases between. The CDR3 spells CASSPRGLTYEQYF. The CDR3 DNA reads TGTGCCAGCTCACCACGGGGGCTAACCTACGAGCAGTACTTC.

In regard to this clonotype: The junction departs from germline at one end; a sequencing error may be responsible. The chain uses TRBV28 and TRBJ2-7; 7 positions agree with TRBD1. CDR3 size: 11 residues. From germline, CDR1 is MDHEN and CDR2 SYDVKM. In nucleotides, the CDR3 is TGTGCCAGCAGTAGGGGGCCAACAAGTATCTTC. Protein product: CASSRGPTSIF. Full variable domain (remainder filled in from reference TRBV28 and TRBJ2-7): DVKVTQSSRYLVKRTGEKVFLECVQDMDHENMFWYRQDPGLGLRLIYFSYDVKMKEKGDIPEGYSVSREKKERFSLILESASTNQTSMYLCASSRGPTSIFGPGTRLTVT.

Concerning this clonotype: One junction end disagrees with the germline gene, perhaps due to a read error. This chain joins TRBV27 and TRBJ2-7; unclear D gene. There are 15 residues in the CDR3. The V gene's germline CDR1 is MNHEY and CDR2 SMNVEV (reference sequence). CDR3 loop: CDSSRFAESNYEQYF. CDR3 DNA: TGTGACAGCAGTAGGTTTGCGGAATCCAACTACGAGCAGTACTTC.

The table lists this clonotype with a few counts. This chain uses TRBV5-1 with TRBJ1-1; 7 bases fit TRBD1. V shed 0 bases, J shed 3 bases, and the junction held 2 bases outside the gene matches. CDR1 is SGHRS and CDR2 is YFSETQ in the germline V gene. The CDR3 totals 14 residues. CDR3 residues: CASSLARGYTEAFF. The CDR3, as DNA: TGCGCCAGCAGCTTGGCCAGGGGGTACACTGAAGCTTTCTTT.

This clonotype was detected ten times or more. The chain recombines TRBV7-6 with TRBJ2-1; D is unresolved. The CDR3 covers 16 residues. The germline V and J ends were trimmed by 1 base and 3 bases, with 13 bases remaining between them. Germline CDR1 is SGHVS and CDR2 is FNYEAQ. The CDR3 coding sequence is TGTGCCAGCAGCTTAGGTGTTTTATCAGGCTACAATGAGCAGTTCTTC. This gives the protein CASSLGVLSGYNEQFF.

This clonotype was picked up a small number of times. CDR3 bases: TGTGCCAGCAGCGTAGACGGAATAGCGGGGATTTACGAGCAGTACTTC. This sequence encodes CASSVDGIAGIYEQYF. The genes are TRBV9 and TRBJ2-7; 8 nucleotides align to TRBD2. The trim removed 0 bases at V and 4 bases at J, leaving 9 bases unmatched. The CDR3 length is 16 residues. Germline V CDR1 and CDR2: SGDLS, YYNGEE. The variable domain in full, completed from reference TRBV9 and TRBJ2-7, reads DSGVTQTPKHLITATGQRVTLRCSPRSGDLSVYWYQQSLDQGLQFLIQYYNGEERAKGNILERFSAQQFPDLHSELNLSSLELGDSALYFCASSVDGIAGIYEQYFGPGTRLTVT.

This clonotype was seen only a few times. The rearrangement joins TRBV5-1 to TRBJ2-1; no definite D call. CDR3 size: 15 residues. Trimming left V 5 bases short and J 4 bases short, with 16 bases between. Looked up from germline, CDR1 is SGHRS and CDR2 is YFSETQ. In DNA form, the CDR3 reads TGCGCCAGCAGTCTGGGCGGAGTCGGATACAATGAGCAGTTCTTC. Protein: CASSLGGVGYNEQFF.

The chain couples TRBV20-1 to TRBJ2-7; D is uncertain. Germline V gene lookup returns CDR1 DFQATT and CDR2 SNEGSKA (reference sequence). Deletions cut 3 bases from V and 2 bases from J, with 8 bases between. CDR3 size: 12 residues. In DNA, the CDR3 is TGCAGTGCTAGGACACATACCTACGAGCAGTACTTC. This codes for CSARTHTYEQYF.

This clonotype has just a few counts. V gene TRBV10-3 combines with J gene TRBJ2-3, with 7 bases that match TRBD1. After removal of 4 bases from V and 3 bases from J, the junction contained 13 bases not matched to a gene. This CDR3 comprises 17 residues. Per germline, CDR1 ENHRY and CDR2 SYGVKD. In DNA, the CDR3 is TGTGCCATCAGTGGATGGATGACAGGGAAAAAGACAGATACGCAGTATTTT. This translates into CAISGWMTGKKTDTQYF.

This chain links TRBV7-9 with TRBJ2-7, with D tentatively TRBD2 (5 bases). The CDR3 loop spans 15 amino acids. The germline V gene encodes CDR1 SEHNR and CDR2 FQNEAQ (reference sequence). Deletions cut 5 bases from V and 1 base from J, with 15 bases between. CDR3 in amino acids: CASSPLGVNSYEQYF. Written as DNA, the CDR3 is TGTGCCAGCAGCCCCCTCGGGGTGAATTCCTACGAGCAGTACTTC.

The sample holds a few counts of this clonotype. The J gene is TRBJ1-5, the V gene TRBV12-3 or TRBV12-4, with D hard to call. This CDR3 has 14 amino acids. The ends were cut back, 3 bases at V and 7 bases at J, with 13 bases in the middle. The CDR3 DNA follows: TGTGCCAGCAGTTTTTCGGGAGGGCGACAGCCCCAGCATTTT. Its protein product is CASSFSGGRQPQHF.

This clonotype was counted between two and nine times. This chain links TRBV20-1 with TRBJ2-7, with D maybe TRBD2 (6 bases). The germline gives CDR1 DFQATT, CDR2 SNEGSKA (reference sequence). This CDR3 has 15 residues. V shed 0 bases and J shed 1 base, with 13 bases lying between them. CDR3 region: CSARDGGERSYEQYF. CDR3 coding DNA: TGCAGTGCTAGAGATGGCGGGGAGAGATCCTACGAGCAGTACTTC.

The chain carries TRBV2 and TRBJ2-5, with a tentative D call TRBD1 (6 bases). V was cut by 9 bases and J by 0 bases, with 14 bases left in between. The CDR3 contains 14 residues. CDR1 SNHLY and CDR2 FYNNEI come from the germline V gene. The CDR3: CASNHRDNQETQYF. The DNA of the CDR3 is TGTGCCAGTAATCACCGGGACAACCAAGAGACCCAGTACTTC.

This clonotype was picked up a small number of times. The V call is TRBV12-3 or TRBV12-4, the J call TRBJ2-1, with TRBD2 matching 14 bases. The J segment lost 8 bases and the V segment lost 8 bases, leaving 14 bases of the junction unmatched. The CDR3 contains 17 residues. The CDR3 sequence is CASVGARGLAGVDEQFF. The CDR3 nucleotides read TGTGCCAGCGTCGGGGCCCGGGGACTAGCGGGAGTGGATGAGCAGTTCTTC.

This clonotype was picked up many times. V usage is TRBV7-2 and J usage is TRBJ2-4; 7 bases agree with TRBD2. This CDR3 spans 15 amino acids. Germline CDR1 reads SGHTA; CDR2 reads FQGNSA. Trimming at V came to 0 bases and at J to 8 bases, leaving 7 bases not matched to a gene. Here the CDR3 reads CASSLATSTRDIQYF. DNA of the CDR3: TGTGCCAGCAGCTTAGCGACTAGCACGAGAGACATTCAGTACTTC.

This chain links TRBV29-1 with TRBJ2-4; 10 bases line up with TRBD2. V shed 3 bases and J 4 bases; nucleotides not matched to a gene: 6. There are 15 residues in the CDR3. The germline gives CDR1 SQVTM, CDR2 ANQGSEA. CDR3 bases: TGCAGCGTTGACGGGGAACTAGCGGGAAAAAACATTCAGTACTTC. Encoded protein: CSVDGELAGKNIQYF.

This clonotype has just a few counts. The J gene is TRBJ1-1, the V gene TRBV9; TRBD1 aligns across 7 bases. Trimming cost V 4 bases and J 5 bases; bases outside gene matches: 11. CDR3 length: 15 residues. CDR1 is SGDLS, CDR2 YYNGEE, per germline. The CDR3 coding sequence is TGTGCCAGCAGCAGACAGGGAGGACAAGGGACTGAAGCTTTCTTT. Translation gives CASSRQGGQGTEAFF.

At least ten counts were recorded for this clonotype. The CDR3 bases are TGTGCCAGCAGCTTGGAATCGGCTAGCGGATACAATGAGCAGTTCTTC. This codes for CASSLESASGYNEQFF. J is TRBJ2-1 and V is TRBV5-5, with TRBD2 matching 7 bases. V dropped 0 bases and J dropped 4; count of bases not matched to a gene: 7. The CDR3 sequence is 16 residues long. Germline V gene lookup returns CDR1 SGHKS and CDR2 YYEKEE (reference sequence).

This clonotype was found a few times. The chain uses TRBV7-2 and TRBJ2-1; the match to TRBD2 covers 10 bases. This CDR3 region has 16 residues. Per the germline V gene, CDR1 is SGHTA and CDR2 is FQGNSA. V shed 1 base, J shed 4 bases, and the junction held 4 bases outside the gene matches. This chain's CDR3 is CASSLELAGGYNEQFF. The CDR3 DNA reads TGTGCCAGCAGCTTAGAATTAGCGGGAGGTTACAATGAGCAGTTCTTC.